This T cell receptor beta chain was identified in a study of metastatic and nonmetastatic thyroid tumors. On the study more broadly: Both malignant and benign thyroid patients supplied peripheral blood and tumor or nodule tissue samples, across which the repertoires of these patients were then compared.

Germline loops: CDR1 MDHEN, CDR2 SYDVKM. Trimming removed 6 bases at V and 6 bases at J, with 21 bases between. This CDR3 has 16 amino acids. All patients reached thyroid surgery having received no treatment beforehand. From the PCR reads, TCRdb re-called clones with MiXCR. The data hold about 13,000 clones, with about 34% observed a single time. The genes are TRBV28 and TRBJ1-5, with a possible D match to TRBD1 (5 bases). Sequencing was carried out using tumor tissue. This clonotype originated in a male donor with papillary thyroid cancer or a benign thyroid nodule (not recorded which). Some clones in this sample may be carry-over from other donors' samples. The CDR3 DNA reads as TGTGCCAGCAGGCGTAGGATCAGGGAGGTGAGTCAGCCCCAGCATTTT. Translated: CASRRRIREVSQPQHF.